The present TCR beta chain was sequenced within a study of T cell responses to AZD1222 COVID-19 vaccine (dated by TCRdb to about 2021). Some background on the complete study: AZD1222 recipients given second doses at about 4 weeks or at about 12 weeks were pooled, since spike-specific TCR depth and breadth were not found to differ between the two schedules. A total of about 250 trial participants underwent TCR sequencing, of whom 207 had received two doses of AZD1222 and some 25 had received two doses of the MenACWY control vaccine. Trial participants were enrolled by age into 18-55, 56-69 and 70-plus year subgroups, with around 150, 28 and 57 TCR-sequenced participants respectively.

General conclusions and limits of the study: Spike-specific TCR breadth and depth rose significantly after two AZD1222 doses compared with day 0 and with MenACWY recipients. Epitopes outside the regions mutated in the B.1.351 and B.1.1.7 variants were reportedly recognized by nearly half of the unique spike-specific TCRs. The whole spike protein was spanned by vaccine-associated CD4 TCRs, and dominant responses were seen in regions 160-218 and 743-854. In the small 56-69-year group, the increase in depth fell short of significance, most likely because of low power. Participants were mostly white British, with more females than males. The authors suggested clonal diversity may have been underestimated. No day 14 peak-response samples were available, so repertoires were characterized only after the peak T cell response. Conclusions about previously exposed vaccinees were limited because only six AZD1222 recipients were SARS-CoV-2 seropositive at baseline.

About this clone: Its specific antigen is unknown. Within one base of it there is no much larger clone, and no base qualities were kept.

The CDR3 regions of human TCRbeta chains were subjected to immunosequencing. The authors' analysis ran thus. TCRs in the repertoires were matched against a reference library of SARS-CoV-2-specific TCRs that had been generated with the MIRA antigen-specificity platform. Breadth was defined as the fraction of unique TCRs that were SARS-CoV-2-associated, and depth was defined as the fraction of total T cells that were SARS-CoV-2-associated. Using the MIRA data, each spike-specific TCR was mapped to the spike region that the TCR reacts to and placed in a CD4 or CD8 class. Log10-transformed breadth and depth values were compared by one-way ANOVA with Sidak's multiple comparisons tests. Held by TCRdb, this immuneACCESS table contains in-frame sequences only and omits some clones. Under half of the omission traces to an unresolved V gene where checked; the cause of the rest is unknown. The DNA was the basis for D and trimming; V, J and clone size are from that table. The sample data list 180,000 or so clones, and about 95% of these were observed just once. The ten largest clonotypes hold about 0.6% of the sample.

Interpreted using the paper, the time point label stands for: baseline before first vaccination. Vaccinee samples were obtained from the UK trials COV001 and COV002, which included a single-blind randomized controlled phase 2/3 trial of AZD1222 (ChAdOx1 nCoV-19) in healthy adults. Trial participant PBMC samples were collected at day 0 and day 28 after the second dose for TCRbeta chain sequencing. The germline V gene (reference sequence) specifies SGHNT as CDR1 and YYREEE as CDR2. Relative to germline, V is 4 bases shorter and J is 0 bases shorter, with 10 bases between their ends. Including the terminal cysteine and phenylalanine, the CDR3 comprises 14 residues. Left in the record is the CDR3 DNA by itself, 42 bases read in frame from the first base.

Sequencing was performed on peripheral blood, taken on day 0 of AZD1222 vaccination. The chain joins TRBV5-4 to TRBJ1-2; TRBD1 might be the D gene, on 6 matching bases. The clonotype was recovered from an adult in good health. At the DNA level, the sequence is TGTGCCAGCAGCCCCCCAGGGGCTAACTATGGCTACACCTTC. Its amino acids are CASSPPGANYGYTF.